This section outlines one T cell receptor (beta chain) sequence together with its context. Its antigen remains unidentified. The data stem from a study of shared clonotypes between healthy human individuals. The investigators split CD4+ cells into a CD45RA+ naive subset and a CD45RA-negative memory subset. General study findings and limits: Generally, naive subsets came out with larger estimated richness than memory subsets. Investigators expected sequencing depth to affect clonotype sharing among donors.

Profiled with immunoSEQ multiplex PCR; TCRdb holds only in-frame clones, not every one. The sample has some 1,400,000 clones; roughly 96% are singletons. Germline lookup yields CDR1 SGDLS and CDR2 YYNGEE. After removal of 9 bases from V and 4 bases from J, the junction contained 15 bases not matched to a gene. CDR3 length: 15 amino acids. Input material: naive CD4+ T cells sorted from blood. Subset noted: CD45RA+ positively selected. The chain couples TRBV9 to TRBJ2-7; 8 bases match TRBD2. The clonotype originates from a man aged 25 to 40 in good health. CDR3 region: CATCGGSGISYEQYF. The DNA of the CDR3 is TGTGCCACATGCGGCGGTAGCGGGATTTCTTACGAGCAGTACTTC.